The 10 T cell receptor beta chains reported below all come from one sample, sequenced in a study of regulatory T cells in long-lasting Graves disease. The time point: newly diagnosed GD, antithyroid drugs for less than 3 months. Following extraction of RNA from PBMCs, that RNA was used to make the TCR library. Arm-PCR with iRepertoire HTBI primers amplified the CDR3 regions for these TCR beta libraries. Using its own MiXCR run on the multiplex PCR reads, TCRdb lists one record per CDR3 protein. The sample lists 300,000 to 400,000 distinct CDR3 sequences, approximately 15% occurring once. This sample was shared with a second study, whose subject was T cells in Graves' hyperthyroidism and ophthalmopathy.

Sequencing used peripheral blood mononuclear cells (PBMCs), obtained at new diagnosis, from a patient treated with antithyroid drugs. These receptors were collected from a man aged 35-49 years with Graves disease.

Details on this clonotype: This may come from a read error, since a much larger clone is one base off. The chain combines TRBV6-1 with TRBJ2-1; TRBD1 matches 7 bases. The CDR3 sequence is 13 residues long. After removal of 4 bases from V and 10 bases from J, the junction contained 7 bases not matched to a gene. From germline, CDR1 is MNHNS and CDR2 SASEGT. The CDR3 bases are TGTGCCAGCAGTGGGGGGACAGTCTACGAGCAGTTCTTC. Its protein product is CASSGGTVYEQFF.

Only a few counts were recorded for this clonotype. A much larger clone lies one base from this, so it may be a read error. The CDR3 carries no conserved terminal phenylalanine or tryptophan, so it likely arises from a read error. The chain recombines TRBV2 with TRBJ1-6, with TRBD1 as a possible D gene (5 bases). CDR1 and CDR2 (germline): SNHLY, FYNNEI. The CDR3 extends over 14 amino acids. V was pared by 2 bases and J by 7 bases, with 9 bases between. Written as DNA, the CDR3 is TGTGCCAGCAGTGAAATGGGGGGGAATTCACCCCTCCACCTT. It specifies CASSEMGGNSPLHL.

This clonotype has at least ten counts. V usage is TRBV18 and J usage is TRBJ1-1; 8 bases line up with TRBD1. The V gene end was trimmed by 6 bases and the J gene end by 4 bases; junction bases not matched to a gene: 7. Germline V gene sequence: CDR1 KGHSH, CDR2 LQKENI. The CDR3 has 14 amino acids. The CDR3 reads CASSTGGSSTEAFF. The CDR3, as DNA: TGTGCCAGCTCCACAGGGGGTTCTTCCACTGAAGCTTTCTTT.

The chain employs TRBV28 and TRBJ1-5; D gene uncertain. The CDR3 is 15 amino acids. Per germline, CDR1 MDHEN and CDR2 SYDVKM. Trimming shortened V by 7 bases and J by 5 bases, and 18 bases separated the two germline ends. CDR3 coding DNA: TGTGCCAGCATCGAGTTCGGGGTATTAGATCAGCCCCAGCATTTT. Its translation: CASIEFGVLDQPQHF.

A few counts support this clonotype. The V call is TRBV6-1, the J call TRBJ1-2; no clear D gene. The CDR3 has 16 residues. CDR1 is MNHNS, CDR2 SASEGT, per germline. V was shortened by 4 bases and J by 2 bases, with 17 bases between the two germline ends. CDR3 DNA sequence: TGTGCCAGCAGTGTTCGAGCTCCCTCCATAAACTATGGCTACACCTTC. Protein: CASSVRAPSINYGYTF.

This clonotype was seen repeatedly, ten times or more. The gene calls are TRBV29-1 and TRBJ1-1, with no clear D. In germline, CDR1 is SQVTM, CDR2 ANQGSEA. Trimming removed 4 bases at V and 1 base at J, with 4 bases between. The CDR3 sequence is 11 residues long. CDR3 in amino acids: CSVGQNTEAFF. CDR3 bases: TGCAGCGTTGGGCAGAACACTGAAGCTTTCTTT.

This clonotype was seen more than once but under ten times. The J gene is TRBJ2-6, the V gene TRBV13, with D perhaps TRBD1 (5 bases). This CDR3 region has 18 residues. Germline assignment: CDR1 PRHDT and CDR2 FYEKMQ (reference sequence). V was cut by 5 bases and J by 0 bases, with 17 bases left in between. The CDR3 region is CASSHRPGRSSGANVLTF. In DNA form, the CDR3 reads TGTGCCAGCAGCCACCGACCAGGGCGGAGCTCTGGGGCCAACGTCCTGACTTTC. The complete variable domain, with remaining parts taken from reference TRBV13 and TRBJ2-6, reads AAGVIQSPRHLIKEKRETATLKCYPIPRHDTVYWYQQGPGQDPQFLISFYEKMQSDKGSIPDRFSAQQFSDYHSELNMSSLELGDSALYFCASSHRPGRSSGANVLTFGAGSRLTVL.

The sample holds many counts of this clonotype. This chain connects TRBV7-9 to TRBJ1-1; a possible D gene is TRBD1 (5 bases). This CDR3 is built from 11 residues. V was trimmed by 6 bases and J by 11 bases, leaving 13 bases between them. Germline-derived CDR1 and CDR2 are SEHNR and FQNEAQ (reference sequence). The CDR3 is CASSFDSGAFF. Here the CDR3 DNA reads TGTGCCAGCAGTTTTGACAGCGGTGCTTTCTTT.

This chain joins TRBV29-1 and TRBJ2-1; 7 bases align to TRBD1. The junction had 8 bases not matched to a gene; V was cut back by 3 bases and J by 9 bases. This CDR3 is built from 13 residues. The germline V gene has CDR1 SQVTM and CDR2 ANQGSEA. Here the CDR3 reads CSVERDRVGEQFF. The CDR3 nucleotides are TGCAGCGTTGAGAGAGACAGGGTGGGTGAGCAGTTCTTC.

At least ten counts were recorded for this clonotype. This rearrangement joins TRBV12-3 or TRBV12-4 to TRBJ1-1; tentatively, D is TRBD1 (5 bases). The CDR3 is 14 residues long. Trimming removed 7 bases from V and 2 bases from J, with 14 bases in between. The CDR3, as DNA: TGTGCCAGCACCGAAGGGGACCCCAACACTGAAGCTTTCTTT. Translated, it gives CASTEGDPNTEAFF.